A selection of T cell receptor beta chains follows, all from one sample in a study of blood T cell repertoires in COVID-19. Data came from immunoSEQ multiplex PCR; TCRdb stores just in-frame clones and leaves some out. The repertoire includes about 350,000 clones, roughly 90% of them detected once, and under 1.2% sits in the top ten. Sequenced: PBMCs or T cells enriched from blood (not recorded which). All receptors derive from a woman in her twenties or thirties who had been exposed to COVID-19. Both conserved end residues are part of each CDR3. D genes are given only for firm matches. Clone size is shown for a subset of rows, as once, few, many or a class of expanded clone.

>TRBV7-3|TRBJ2-5|.|.
CASSSTQDKTQYF
TGTGCCAGCAGCTCCACCCAGGATAAGACCCAGTACTTC
>TRBV4-1|TRBJ1-1|TRBD1|.
CASSQVQGQGASEAFF
TGCGCCAGCAGCCAAGTTCAGGGACAGGGGGCTTCTGAAGCTTTCTTT
>TRBV7-9|TRBJ1-2|.|.
CASSQTQNYGYTF
TGTGCCAGCAGCCAAACACAGAATTATGGCTACACCTTC
>TRBV10-1|TRBJ2-1|TRBD2|.
CASSPAGTSGAREQFF
TGCGCCAGCAGTCCAGCCGGGACTAGCGGGGCTCGTGAGCAGTTCTTC
>TRBV7-9|TRBJ1-3|TRBD1|.
CASAPSETGLVPYF
TGTGCCAGCGCCCCAAGCGAGACAGGGCTTGTTCCATATTTT
>TRBV5-4|TRBJ2-3|TRBD2|once
CASSRLAGSTDTQYF
TGTGCCAGCAGCCGACTAGCGGGAAGCACAGATACGCAGTATTTT
>TRBV10-2|TRBJ2-2|.|.
CASLLPTAGELFF
TGCGCCAGCCTACTGCCGACTGCCGGGGAGCTGTTTTTT
>TRBV16|TRBJ1-3|.|.
CASSPNRGGDTIYF
TGTGCCAGCAGCCCGAACCGAGGGGGAGACACCATATATTTT
>TRBV5-6|TRBJ2-2|TRBD2|.
CASVGLAGGPGTGELFF
TGTGCCAGCGTCGGCCTAGCGGGAGGGCCTGGCACCGGGGAGCTGTTTTTT
>TRBV28|TRBJ1-1|.|few
CASRRNTEAFF
TGTGCCAGCAGGCGGAACACTGAAGCTTTCTTT
>TRBV28|TRBJ1-2|.|.
CASSPSGPYGYTF
TGTGCCAGCAGTCCTAGCGGGCCCTATGGCTACACCTTC
>TRBV19|TRBJ1-1|TRBD1|.
CASTKGAGLEAFF
TGTGCCAGTACTAAGGGGGCGGGCCTTGAAGCTTTCTTT
>TRBV27|TRBJ2-2|TRBD1|.
CASLPGQGRMSTGELFF
TGTGCCAGCCTCCCGGGACAGGGGAGAATGTCCACCGGGGAGCTGTTTTTT
>TRBV24-1|TRBJ2-2|.|.
CATGHEQGTGELFF
TGTGCCACCGGTCACGAACAGGGAACCGGGGAGCTGTTTTTT
>TRBV5-5|TRBJ1-1|TRBD1|.
CASSSGQGLNTEAFF
TGTGCCAGCAGCTCGGGACAGGGCCTGAACACTGAAGCTTTCTTT
>TRBV5-6|TRBJ1-2|TRBD1|once
CASSPGTGPGYTF
TGTGCCAGCAGCCCCGGGACAGGGCCCGGCTACACCTTC
>TRBV5-1|TRBJ1-6|TRBD1|.
CASSTQGFSGNSPLHF
TGCGCCAGCAGCACACAGGGGTTTTCAGGGAATTCACCCCTCCACTTT
>TRBV30|TRBJ2-5|TRBD2|.
CAWSVASGRAQYF
TGTGCCTGGAGTGTGGCTAGCGGGAGGGCCCAGTACTTC
>TRBV3-1/TRBV3-2|TRBJ2-1|TRBD2|.
CASSFRDYYNEQFF
TGTGCCAGCAGCTTCAGGGACTATTACAATGAGCAGTTCTTC
>TRBV28|TRBJ2-7|TRBD2|few
CASSLLTSGSLYEQYF
TGTGCCAGCAGTTTGCTTACTAGCGGGAGTCTCTACGAGCAGTACTTC
>TRBV5-6|TRBJ1-4|TRBD1|.
CASSTQQGAPEKLFF
TGTGCCAGCAGCACCCAACAGGGGGCGCCTGAAAAACTGTTTTTT
>TRBV24-1|TRBJ2-1|.|.
CATSDPPGEQFF
TGTGCCACCAGTGACCCTCCGGGTGAGCAGTTCTTC
>TRBV19|TRBJ1-4|.|.
CASSIMFAGNEKLFF
TGTGCCAGTAGTATAATGTTTGCAGGGAATGAAAAACTGTTTTTT
>TRBV5-1|TRBJ2-1|TRBD2|.
CASSSGGRAGTEQFF
TGCGCCAGCAGCTCTGGCGGGAGGGCCGGTACTGAGCAGTTCTTC
>TRBV7-6|TRBJ2-7|.|once
CASSRPGAYEQYF
TGTGCCAGCAGCCGTCCGGGGGCCTACGAGCAGTACTTC
>TRBV7-2|TRBJ1-2|TRBD1|once
CASSLSRQGGHGYTF
TGTGCCAGCAGCTTATCCCGACAGGGGGGACATGGCTACACCTTC
>TRBV18|TRBJ2-7|TRBD2|once
CASSPLGTSGYEQYF
TGTGCCAGCTCACCACTTGGGACTAGCGGATACGAGCAGTACTTC
>TRBV28|TRBJ1-3|TRBD1|.
CASSPGGVSGNTIYF
TGTGCCAGCAGTCCAGGGGGCGTCTCTGGAAACACCATATATTTT
>TRBV6-5|TRBJ1-2|.|.
CASSPLAREYGYTF
TGTGCCAGCAGTCCACTGGCCAGGGAATATGGCTACACCTTC
>TRBV7-3|TRBJ2-2|TRBD1|few
CASSLGTGAIGELFF
TGTGCCAGCAGCTTGGGGACAGGGGCCATCGGGGAGCTGTTTTTT
>TRBV6-5|TRBJ2-1|.|few
CASSPPEVGSNEQFF
TGTGCCAGCAGTCCCCCGGAGGTCGGCTCCAATGAGCAGTTCTTC
>TRBV6-5|TRBJ2-5|.|.
CASTSQGPETQYF
TGTGCCAGCACCTCACAGGGCCCGGAGACCCAGTACTTC
>TRBV9|TRBJ2-3|TRBD1|once
CASSVGTGASTDTQYF
TGTGCCAGCAGCGTAGGAACAGGGGCTAGCACAGATACGCAGTATTTT
>TRBV7-8|TRBJ2-7|TRBD2|.
CASSLSGRAGVLEQYF
TGTGCCAGCAGCTTATCGGGGCGGGCGGGGGTACTCGAGCAGTACTTC
>TRBV11-2|TRBJ2-3|TRBD2|.
CASSAGLAGVADTQYF
TGTGCCAGCAGCGCGGGACTAGCGGGAGTCGCAGATACGCAGTATTTT
>TRBV25-1|TRBJ1-6|.|.
CASSPWDTNSPLHF
TGTGCCAGCTCTCCCTGGGACACCAATTCACCCCTCCACTTT
>TRBV7-9|TRBJ1-1|TRBD1|.
CASSPSGTGGKTEAFF
TGTGCCAGCAGCCCCTCCGGGACAGGGGGCAAGACTGAAGCTTTCTTT
>TRBV25-1|TRBJ2-5|.|.
CASSDVRQQQETQYF
TGTGCCAGCAGTGACGTGCGGCAGCAGCAAGAGACCCAGTACTTC
>TRBV15|TRBJ2-7|.|.
CATSRDSGGLGEQYF
TGTGCCACCAGCAGAGATTCGGGTGGCCTGGGCGAGCAGTACTTC
>TRBV7-9|TRBJ1-3|.|.
CASSPRGAGNTIYF
TGTGCCAGCAGCCCCCGGGGGGCTGGAAACACCATATATTTT
>TRBV18|TRBJ2-2|TRBD2|once
CASSPLGTTAAGELFF
TGTGCCAGCTCACCCCTAGGGACTACCGCCGCCGGGGAGCTGTTTTTT
>TRBV6-5|TRBJ1-4|.|.
CASSYRGGQEKLFF
TGTGCCAGCAGTTATAGGGGAGGTCAGGAAAAACTGTTTTTT
>TRBV4-1|TRBJ1-1|.|.
CASSQEASAGAFF
TGCGCCAGCAGCCAAGAGGCGTCCGCGGGAGCTTTCTTT
>TRBV19|TRBJ1-1|TRBD1|.
CASSIPGTGAQAFF
TGTGCCAGTAGTATTCCCGGGACAGGGGCCCAAGCTTTCTTT
>TRBV11-1|TRBJ2-4|.|.
CASSSTGSGQYF
TGTGCCAGCAGCTCCACAGGGTCTGGGCAGTACTTC
>TRBV25-1|TRBJ2-7|TRBD2|.
CASRGLYTLEQYF
TGTGCCAGCAGGGGACTATATACGCTCGAGCAGTACTTC
>TRBV19|TRBJ2-7|.|.
CASSIRPRDEQYF
TGTGCCAGTAGTATAAGGCCCAGGGACGAGCAGTACTTC
>TRBV19|TRBJ1-2|TRBD1|once
CASSLGTGVPRDGYTF
TGTGCCAGTAGCCTGGGGACAGGGGTGCCGCGGGATGGCTACACCTTC
>TRBV11-3|TRBJ2-7|TRBD2|.
CASSFLSGRSYEQYF
TGTGCCAGCAGCTTCCTTAGCGGGAGGTCCTACGAGCAGTACTTC
>TRBV11-2|TRBJ2-5|.|.
CASSRVQETQYF
TGTGCCAGCAGCCGCGTTCAAGAGACCCAGTACTTC
>TRBV19|TRBJ2-1|TRBD2|.
CASSISPGLAPGYNEQFF
TGTGCCAGTAGTATCTCCCCGGGACTAGCTCCCGGATACAATGAGCAGTTCTTC
>TRBV2|TRBJ1-5|TRBD1|.
CASRGYSSGEDRASDQPQHF
TGTGCCAGCAGAGGCTATTCCTCCGGCGAAGACAGGGCGAGTGATCAGCCCCAGCATTTT
>TRBV11-2|TRBJ1-4|.|few
CASRSNREREKLFF
TGTGCCAGCAGGTCAAACAGGGAACGGGAAAAACTGTTTTTT